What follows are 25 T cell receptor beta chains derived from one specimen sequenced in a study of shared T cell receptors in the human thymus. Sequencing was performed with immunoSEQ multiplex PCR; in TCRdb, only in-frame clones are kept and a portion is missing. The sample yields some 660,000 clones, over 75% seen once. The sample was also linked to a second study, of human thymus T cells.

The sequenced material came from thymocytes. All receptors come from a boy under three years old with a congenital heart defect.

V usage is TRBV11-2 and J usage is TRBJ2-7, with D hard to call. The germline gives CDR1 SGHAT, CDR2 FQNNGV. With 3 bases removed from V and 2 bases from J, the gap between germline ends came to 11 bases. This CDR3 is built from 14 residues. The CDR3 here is CASSFSTAAYEQYF. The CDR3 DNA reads TGTGCCAGCAGCTTTTCCACGGCGGCCTACGAGCAGTACTTC.

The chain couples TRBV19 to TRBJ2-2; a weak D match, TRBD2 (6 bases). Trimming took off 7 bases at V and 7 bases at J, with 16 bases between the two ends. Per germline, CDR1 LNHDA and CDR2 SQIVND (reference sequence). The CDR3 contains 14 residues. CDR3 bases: TGTGCCAGTAAGGGGCGGGGTCTGATCGGGGAGCTGTTTTTT. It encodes CASKGRGLIGELFF.

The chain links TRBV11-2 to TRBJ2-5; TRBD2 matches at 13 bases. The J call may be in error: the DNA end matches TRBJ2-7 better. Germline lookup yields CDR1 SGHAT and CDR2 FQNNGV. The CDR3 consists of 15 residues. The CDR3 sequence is CASSEGLAGWYEQYF. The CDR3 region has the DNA TGTGCCAGCAGCGAGGGACTAGCGGGATGGTACGAGCAGTACTTC.

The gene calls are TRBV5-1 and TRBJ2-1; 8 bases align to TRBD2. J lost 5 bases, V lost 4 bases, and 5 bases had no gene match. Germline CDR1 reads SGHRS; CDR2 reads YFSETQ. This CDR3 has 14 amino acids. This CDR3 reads CASSVPSGHNEQFF. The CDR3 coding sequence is TGCGCCAGCAGCGTACCTAGCGGGCACAATGAGCAGTTCTTC.

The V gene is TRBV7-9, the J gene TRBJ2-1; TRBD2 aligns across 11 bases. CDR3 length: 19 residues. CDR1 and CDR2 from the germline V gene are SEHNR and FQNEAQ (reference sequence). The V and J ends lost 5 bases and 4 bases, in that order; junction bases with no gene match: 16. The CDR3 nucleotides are TGTGCCAGCAGCCCGGAGACTAGCGGGGAATGCATTCTTTACAATGAGCAGTTCTTC. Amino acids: CASSPETSGECILYNEQFF.

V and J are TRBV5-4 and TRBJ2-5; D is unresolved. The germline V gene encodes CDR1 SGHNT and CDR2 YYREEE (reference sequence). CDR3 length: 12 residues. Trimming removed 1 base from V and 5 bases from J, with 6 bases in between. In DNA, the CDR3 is TGTGCCAGCAGCTTGTATCGGGAGACCCAGTACTTC. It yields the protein CASSLYRETQYF.

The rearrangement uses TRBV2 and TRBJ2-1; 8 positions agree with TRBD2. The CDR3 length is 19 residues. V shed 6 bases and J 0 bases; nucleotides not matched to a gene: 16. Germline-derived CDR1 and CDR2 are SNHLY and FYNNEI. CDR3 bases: TGTGCCAGCAGCGCCCCGGGACTAGTAGATAGTCCCTCCTACAATGAGCAGTTCTTC. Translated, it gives CASSAPGLVDSPSYNEQFF.

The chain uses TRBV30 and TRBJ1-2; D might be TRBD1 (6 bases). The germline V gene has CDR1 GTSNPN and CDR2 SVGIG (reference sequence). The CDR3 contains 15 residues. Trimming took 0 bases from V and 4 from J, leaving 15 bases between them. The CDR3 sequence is CAWSVRGRGFYGYTF. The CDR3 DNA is TGTGCCTGGAGTGTTCGGGGCAGGGGATTCTATGGCTACACCTTC.

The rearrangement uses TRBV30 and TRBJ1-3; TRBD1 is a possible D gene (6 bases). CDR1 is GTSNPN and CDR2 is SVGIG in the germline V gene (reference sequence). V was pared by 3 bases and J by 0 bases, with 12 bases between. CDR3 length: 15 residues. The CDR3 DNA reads TGTGCCTGGAGCGTACAGGGAACCTCTGGAAACACCATATATTTT. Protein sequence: CAWSVQGTSGNTIYF.

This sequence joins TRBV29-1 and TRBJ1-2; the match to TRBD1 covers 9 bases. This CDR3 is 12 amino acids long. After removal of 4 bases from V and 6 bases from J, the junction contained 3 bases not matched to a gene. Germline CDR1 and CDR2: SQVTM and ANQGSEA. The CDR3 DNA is TGCAGCGTTGGTGACAGGGGGGATGGCTACACCTTC. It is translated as CSVGDRGDGYTF.

CDR3 in amino acids: CASSPDSKGYTF. CDR3 DNA sequence: TGCGCCAGCAGCCCGGACAGTAAGGGCTACACCTTC. This chain uses TRBV4-1 with TRBJ1-2; a possible D gene is TRBD1 (6 bases). V gave up 4 bases and J gave up 8 bases, with 11 bases separating them. Germline assignment: CDR1 MGHRA and CDR2 YSYEKL. The CDR3 is 12 amino acids.

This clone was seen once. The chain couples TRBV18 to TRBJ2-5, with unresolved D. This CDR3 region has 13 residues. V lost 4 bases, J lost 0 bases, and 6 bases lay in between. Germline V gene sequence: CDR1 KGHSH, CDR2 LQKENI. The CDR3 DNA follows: TGTGCCAGCTCACTAGACAACCAAGAGACCCAGTACTTC. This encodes CASSLDNQETQYF. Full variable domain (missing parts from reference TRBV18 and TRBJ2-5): NAGVMQNPRHLVRRRGQEARLRCSPMKGHSHVYWYRQLPEEGLKFMVYLQKENIIDESGMPKERFSAEFPKEGPSILRIQQVVRGDSAAYFCASSLDNQETQYFGPGTRLLVL.

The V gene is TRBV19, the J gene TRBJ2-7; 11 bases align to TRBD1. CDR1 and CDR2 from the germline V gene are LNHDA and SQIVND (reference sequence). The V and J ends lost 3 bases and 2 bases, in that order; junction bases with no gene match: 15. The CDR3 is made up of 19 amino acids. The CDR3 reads CASSIAGQGVRFGTYEQYF. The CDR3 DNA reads TGTGCCAGTAGTATTGCGGGACAGGGGGTCCGCTTCGGTACCTACGAGCAGTACTTC.

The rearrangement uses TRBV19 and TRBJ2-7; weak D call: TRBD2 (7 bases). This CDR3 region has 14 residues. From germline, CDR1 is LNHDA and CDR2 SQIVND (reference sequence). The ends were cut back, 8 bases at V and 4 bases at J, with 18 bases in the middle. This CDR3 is CASSLGGARYEQYF. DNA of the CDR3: TGTGCCAGTTCACTTGGGGGGGCGCGGTACGAGCAGTACTTC.

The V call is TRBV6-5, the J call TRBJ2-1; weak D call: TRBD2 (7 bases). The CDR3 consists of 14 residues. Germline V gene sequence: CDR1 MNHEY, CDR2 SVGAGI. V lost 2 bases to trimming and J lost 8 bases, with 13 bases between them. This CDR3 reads CASSYRGAVYEQFF. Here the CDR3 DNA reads TGTGCCAGCAGTTACCGGGGGGCAGTTTATGAGCAGTTCTTC.

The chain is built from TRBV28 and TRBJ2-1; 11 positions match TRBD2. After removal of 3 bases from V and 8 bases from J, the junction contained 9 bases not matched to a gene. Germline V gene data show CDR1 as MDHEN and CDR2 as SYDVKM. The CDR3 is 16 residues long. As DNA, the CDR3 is TGTGCCAGCAGTTTCGGTTTTAGCGGGAGGGTCCATGAGCAGTTCTTC. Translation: CASSFGFSGRVHEQFF.

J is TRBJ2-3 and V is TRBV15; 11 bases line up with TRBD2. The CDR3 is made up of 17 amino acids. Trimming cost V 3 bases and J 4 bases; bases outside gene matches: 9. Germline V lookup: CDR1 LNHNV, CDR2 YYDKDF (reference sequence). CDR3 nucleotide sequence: TGTGCCACCAGCAGGGCTCTTAGCGGGAGGGCCCCAGATACGCAGTATTTT. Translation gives CATSRALSGRAPDTQYF.

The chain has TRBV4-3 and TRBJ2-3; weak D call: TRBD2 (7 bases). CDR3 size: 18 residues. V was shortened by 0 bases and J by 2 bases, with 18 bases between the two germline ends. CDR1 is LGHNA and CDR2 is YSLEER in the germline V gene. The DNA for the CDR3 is TGCGCCAGCAGCCAAGAGACAGGACTAGAAAAAAACACAGATACGCAGTATTTT. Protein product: CASSQETGLEKNTDTQYF.

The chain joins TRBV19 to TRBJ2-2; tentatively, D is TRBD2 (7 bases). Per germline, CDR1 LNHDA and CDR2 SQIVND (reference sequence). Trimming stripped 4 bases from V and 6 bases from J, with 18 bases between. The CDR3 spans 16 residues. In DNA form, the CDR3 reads TGTGCCAGTAGTAAGGCCGGAGGGGGGGAATCCGGGGAGCTGTTTTTT. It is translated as CASSKAGGGESGELFF.

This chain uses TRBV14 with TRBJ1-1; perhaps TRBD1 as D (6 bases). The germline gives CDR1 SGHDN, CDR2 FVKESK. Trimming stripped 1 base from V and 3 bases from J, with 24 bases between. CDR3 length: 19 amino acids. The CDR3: CASSQGGLRGRQLYTEAFF. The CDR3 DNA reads TGTGCCAGCAGCCAAGGGGGGCTTAGGGGCAGGCAATTGTACACTGAAGCTTTCTTT. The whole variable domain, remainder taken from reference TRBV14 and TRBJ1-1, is EAGVTQFPSHSVIEKGQTVTLRCDPISGHDNLYWYRRVMGKEIKFLLHFVKESKQDESGMPNNRFLAERTGGTYSTLKVQPAELEDSGVYFCASSQGGLRGRQLYTEAFFGQGTRLTVV.

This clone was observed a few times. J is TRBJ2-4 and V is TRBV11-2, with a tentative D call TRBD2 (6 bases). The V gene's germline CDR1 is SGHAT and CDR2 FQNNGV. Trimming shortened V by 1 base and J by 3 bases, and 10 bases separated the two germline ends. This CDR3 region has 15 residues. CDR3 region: CASSLGLRGKNIQYF. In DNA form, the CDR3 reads TGTGCCAGCAGCTTAGGTTTGCGGGGCAAAAACATTCAGTACTTC.

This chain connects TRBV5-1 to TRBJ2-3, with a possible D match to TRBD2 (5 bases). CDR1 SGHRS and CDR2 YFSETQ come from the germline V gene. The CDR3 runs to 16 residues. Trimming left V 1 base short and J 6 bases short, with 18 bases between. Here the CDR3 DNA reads TGCGCCAGCAGCTTGCGGGGTAGGCCATCCCACGATACGCAGTATTTT. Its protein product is CASSLRGRPSHDTQYF.

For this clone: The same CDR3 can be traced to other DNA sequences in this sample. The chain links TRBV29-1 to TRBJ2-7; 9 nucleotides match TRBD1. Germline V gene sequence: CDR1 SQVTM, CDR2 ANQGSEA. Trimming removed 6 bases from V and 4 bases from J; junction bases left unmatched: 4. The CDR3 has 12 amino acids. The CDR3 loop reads CSVGTGSYEQYF. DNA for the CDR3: TGCAGCGTGGGGACAGGGTCTTACGAGCAGTACTTC.

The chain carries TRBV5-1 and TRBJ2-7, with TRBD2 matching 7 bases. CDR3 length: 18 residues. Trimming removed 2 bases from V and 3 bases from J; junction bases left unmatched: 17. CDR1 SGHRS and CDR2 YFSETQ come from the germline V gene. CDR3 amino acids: CASSLSRDGGTEDYEQYF. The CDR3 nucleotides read TGCGCCAGCAGCTTAAGCCGGGACGGGGGGACTGAAGACTACGAGCAGTACTTC.

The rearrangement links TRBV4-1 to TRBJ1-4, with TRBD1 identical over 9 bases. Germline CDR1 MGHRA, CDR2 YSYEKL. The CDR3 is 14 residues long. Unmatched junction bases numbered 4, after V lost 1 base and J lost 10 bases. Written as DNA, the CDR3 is TGCGCCAGCAGCCAAGCTGGGACAGGGAGAAAACTGTTTTTT. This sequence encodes CASSQAGTGRKLFF.